One and the same sample provided the 15 T cell receptor beta chains below, sequenced in a study of beta chain features in type 1 diabetes. Reverse transcription of all isolated RNA meant that expressed TCRB transcripts were sequenced. Assay: immunoSEQ multiplex PCR; the TCRdb copy retains only in-frame clones and omits some. The sample includes 450,000 to 550,000 clones, over 25% seen only once; the top ten take roughly 0.066%. The sequencing input was naive CD4+ T cells from blood. These receptors were taken from a man younger than 30 in good health.

This clone showed up just a few times. This chain links TRBV15 with TRBJ2-7, with 8 bases aligning to TRBD1. The CDR3 loop spans 16 amino acids. Germline CDR1 and CDR2: LNHNV and YYDKDF (reference sequence). V lost 3 bases, J lost 3 bases, and 10 bases stayed unmatched. The CDR3 coding sequence is TGTGCCACCAGCAGCCAAACCGGGACAGGAAGCTACGAGCAGTACTTC. Encoded protein: CATSSQTGTGSYEQYF.

V and J are TRBV20-1 and TRBJ2-3; D could derive from TRBD1 or TRBD2 (7 bases each). CDR1 and CDR2 from the germline V gene are DFQATT and SNEGSKA (reference sequence). This CDR3 region has 11 residues. V was pared by 6 bases and J by 10 bases, with 14 bases between. The CDR3 DNA follows: TGCAGTGCCGCAGGGGGGGCGTCGCAGTATTTT. It yields the protein CSAAGGASQYF.

As regards this clone: The sample carries other DNA sequences with the same CDR3. The chain couples TRBV29-1 to TRBJ2-3, with 7 bases matching TRBD1. Germline V gene lookup returns CDR1 SQVTM and CDR2 ANQGSEA. Trimming cost V 4 bases and J 2 bases; bases outside gene matches: 3. CDR3 length equals 13 residues. This CDR3 reads CSVAGTVTDTQYF. DNA of the CDR3: TGCAGCGTTGCCGGGACAGTCACAGATACGCAGTATTTT.

The V and J genes are TRBV6-5 and TRBJ2-1, with 7 bases lining up with TRBD1. The CDR3 consists of 15 residues. V lost 0 bases to trimming and J lost 7 bases; unmatched junction nucleotides: 6. The germline V gene encodes CDR1 MNHEY and CDR2 SVGAGI. The CDR3 protein is CASSYSAGGRNEQFF. The DNA of the CDR3 is TGTGCCAGCAGTTACTCGGCAGGGGGAAGGAATGAGCAGTTCTTC.

The chain carries TRBV5-1 and TRBJ2-7; 8 bases match TRBD1. The CDR3 consists of 16 residues. Germline CDR1 SGHRS, CDR2 YFSETQ. The V gene end was trimmed by 4 bases and the J gene end by 4 bases; junction bases not matched to a gene: 13. The CDR3 region is CASSPIPGQGTYEQYF. In DNA, the CDR3 is TGCGCCAGCAGCCCCATCCCTGGACAGGGTACGTACGAGCAGTACTTC.

The rearrangement uses TRBV7-9 and TRBJ2-5; 10 bases are a match to TRBD2. Germline values: CDR1 SEHNR, CDR2 FQNEAQ (reference sequence). V lost 5 bases, J lost 4 bases, and 4 bases stayed unmatched. This CDR3 has 14 residues. The CDR3 DNA reads as TGTGCCAGCAGCCCTAGCGGGAGCGCAGAGACCCAGTACTTC. Its translation is CASSPSGSAETQYF.

The chain carries TRBV30 and TRBJ2-2; TRBD1 or TRBD2 may be the D gene (5 bases each). The CDR3 runs to 18 residues. Per germline, CDR1 GTSNPN and CDR2 SVGIG (reference sequence). V lost 2 bases to trimming and J lost 0 bases, with 19 bases between them. The CDR3 sequence is CAWSLDLPGRANTGELFF. DNA of the CDR3: TGTGCCTGGAGTCTGGACCTCCCGGGACGGGCGAACACCGGGGAGCTGTTTTTT.

There are a few counts of this clone. This specimen includes other DNA sequences encoding the same CDR3. The chain couples TRBV30 to TRBJ1-5; a possible D gene is TRBD1 (6 bases). Trimming took off 1 base at V and 4 bases at J, with 11 bases between the two ends. CDR1 and CDR2 (germline): GTSNPN, SVGIG (reference sequence). The length of the CDR3 is 14 residues. CDR3 sequence: CAWSGGQGNQPQHF. In DNA form, the CDR3 reads TGTGCCTGGAGTGGGGGGCAGGGGAATCAGCCCCAGCATTTT.

This clone was seen only a few times. The chain links TRBV4-3 to TRBJ2-7; 11 nucleotides line up with TRBD2. Trimming took 3 bases from V and 2 from J; bases not matched to a gene: 3. The V gene's germline CDR1 is LGHNA and CDR2 YSLEER. This CDR3 is 15 amino acids long. The CDR3 coding sequence is TGCGCCAGCAGCCAGTTACTAGCGGGGGCCTACGAGCAGTACTTC. This codes for CASSQLLAGAYEQYF.

The chain carries TRBV29-1 and TRBJ1-1; 7 nucleotides line up with TRBD1. This CDR3 comprises 15 residues. Germline-derived CDR1 and CDR2 are SQVTM and ANQGSEA. The junction had 4 bases not matched to a gene; V was cut back by 0 bases and J by 0 bases. The DNA for the CDR3 is TGCAGCGTTGAAGATCGACAGGGATTGAACACTGAAGCTTTCTTT. As protein: CSVEDRQGLNTEAFF.

This clone was detected a few times. The chain recombines TRBV30 with TRBJ2-3; the match to TRBD2 covers 9 bases. With V trimmed by 8 bases and J by 8 bases, 5 bases remained unmatched. Germline CDR1 reads GTSNPN; CDR2 reads SVGIG (reference sequence). CDR3 length equals 11 residues. CDR3 loop: CARGSGSTQYF. CDR3 DNA: TGTGCCAGGGGTAGCGGGAGTACGCAGTATTTT.

This clone was seen a handful of times. The V gene is TRBV7-9, the J gene TRBJ2-3; possible D gene TRBD2, 5 bases. Germline-derived CDR1 and CDR2 are SEHNR and FQNEAQ (reference sequence). The germline V and J ends were trimmed by 3 bases and 4 bases, with 14 bases remaining between them. CDR3 length equals 15 residues. CDR3 nucleotide sequence: TGTGCCAGCAGCTTGACCGGGAAAGCAGCAGATACGCAGTATTTT. This codes for CASSLTGKAADTQYF.

V is TRBV7-8 and J is TRBJ2-2; TRBD2 is a possible D gene (6 bases). Germline V CDR1 and CDR2: SGHVS, FQNEAQ. This CDR3 spans 16 amino acids. Trimming cost V 1 base and J 1 base, with 10 bases left between them. The CDR3 here is CASSLDTAGNTGELFF. As DNA, the CDR3 is TGTGCCAGCAGCTTAGATACAGCGGGGAACACCGGGGAGCTGTTTTTT.

This chain uses TRBV5-4 with TRBJ2-1; 7 bases agree with TRBD2. Trimming cost V 1 base and J 4 bases; bases outside gene matches: 5. This CDR3 has 15 amino acids. Germline-derived CDR1 and CDR2 are SGHNT and YYREEE (reference sequence). CDR3: CASSLRAGTYNEQFF. CDR3 nucleotide sequence: TGTGCCAGCAGCTTGAGAGCGGGAACGTACAATGAGCAGTTCTTC.

The CDR3 bases are TGTGCCAGCAGTTTCCGGGGGCTTGGAGATACGCAGTATTTT. This gives the protein CASSFRGLGDTQYF. The rearrangement links TRBV28 to TRBJ2-3, with D perhaps given as TRBD1 or TRBD2 (6 bases each). CDR3 length: 14 residues. Between the trimmed V and J ends, which lost 3 bases and 5 bases, there was a span of 12 bases. Germline CDR1 is MDHEN and CDR2 is SYDVKM.